This TCR beta chain was profiled in a study of T-cell memory formation after mild COVID-19. This CDR3 contains 15 residues. Germline V lookup: CDR1 MNHEY, CDR2 SMNVEV (reference sequence). The V and J ends lost 5 bases and 5 bases respectively, with 15 bases between them. TCRdb recomputed calls from the 5' RACE reads with MiXCR, one row per CDR3 protein. The table lists 92,000 or so distinct CDR3 sequences, roughly 16% of them singletons. The source of this sequence is a man younger than 35 who had mild COVID-19 (a few samples of this study predate the infection). Cell type and time point are not known. Sequencing input: PBMCs or a T cell subset sorted from them (not recorded which). The gene calls are TRBV27 and TRBJ1-4; perhaps TRBD1 as D (6 bases). CDR3 nucleotides: TGTGCCAGCAGTCCGGACAGCCCGAGGAATGAAAAACTGTTTTTT. Protein sequence: CASSPDSPRNEKLFF.